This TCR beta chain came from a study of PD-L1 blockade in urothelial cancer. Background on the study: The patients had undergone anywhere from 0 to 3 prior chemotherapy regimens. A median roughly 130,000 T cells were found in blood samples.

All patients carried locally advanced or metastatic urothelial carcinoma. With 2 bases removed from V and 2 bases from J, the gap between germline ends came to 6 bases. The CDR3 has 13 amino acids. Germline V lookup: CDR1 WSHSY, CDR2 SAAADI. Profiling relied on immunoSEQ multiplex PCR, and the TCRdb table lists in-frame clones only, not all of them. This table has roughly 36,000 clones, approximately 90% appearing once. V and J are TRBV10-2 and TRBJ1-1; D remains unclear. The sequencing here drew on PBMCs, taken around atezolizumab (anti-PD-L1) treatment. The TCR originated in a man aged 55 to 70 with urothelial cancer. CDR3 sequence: CASSELSNTEAFF. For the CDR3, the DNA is TGCGCCAGCAGTGAGCTATCAAACACTGAAGCTTTCTTT.